Listed below are T cell receptor beta chains from one sample, sequenced in a study of shared clonotypes between healthy human individuals. Clones were sequenced by immunoSEQ multiplex PCR, and TCRdb holds only the in-frame ones, with some missing. The data show about 1.1 million clones, 75% to 85% seen once. Material: memory CD4+ T cells from PBMCs. These receptors were obtained from a man aged 18 to 35 in good health. Some clones in this sample may be carry-over from other donors' samples. The CDR3 runs from the conserved cysteine through the conserved F or W. A D gene is named only where the DNA matches it firmly. A row's size may be missing; if present it is once, few, many or a size class.

TRBV15,NA,TRBJ1-2,few,TGTGCCACCAGCAGGACAGGATCGAGGGGCTACACCTTC,CATSRTGSRGYTF
TRBV10-3,NA,TRBJ1-2,many,TGTGCCATCAGGGAAAATTATGGCTACACCTTC,CAIRENYGYTF
TRBV11-2,NA,TRBJ2-4,NA,TGTGCCAGCAGCTTACAGCTAGCCAAAAACATTCAGTACTTC,CASSLQLAKNIQYF
TRBV25-1,NA,TRBJ1-2,NA,TGTGCCAGCAGTGAGGGGACCCCTAACTATGGCTACACCTTC,CASSEGTPNYGYTF
TRBV6-5,NA,TRBJ2-3,NA,TGTGCCAGCAGACAAGCGGATACGCAGTATTTT,CASRQADTQYF
TRBV5-1,TRBD1,TRBJ1-1,NA,TGCGCCAGCAGGGACAGGGCCCCTTCGAACACTGAAGCTTTCTTT,CASRDRAPSNTEAFF
TRBV11-2,NA,TRBJ1-1,NA,TGTGCCAGCAGCTTAGTGGGACAAGCTTTCTTT,CASSLVGQAFF
TRBV7-2,NA,TRBJ1-3,NA,TGTGCCAGCAGCTCCAGACGGAGCTCTGGAAACACCATATATTTT,CASSSRRSSGNTIYF
TRBV7-2,NA,TRBJ2-1,NA,TGTGCCAGTAAAACTAGCACGAGCTCCTACAATGAGCAGTTCTTC,CASKTSTSSYNEQFF
TRBV30,NA,TRBJ1-1,NA,TGTGCCTGGAGTCGTGGAGTATCTGGATCATCCAACAATATCTTT,CAWSRGVSGSSNNIF
TRBV6-1,NA,TRBJ2-4,few,TGTGCCAGCAGTGAAGTCAGCACAGGGTCTGCCAAAAACATTCAGTACTTC,CASSEVSTGSAKNIQYF
TRBV5-6,TRBD1,TRBJ1-6,NA,TGTGCCAGCAGCCGGAGATTTGCGGCCGGGACAGGGGAATCACCCCTCCACTTT,CASSRRFAAGTGESPLHF
TRBV19,NA,TRBJ1-2,NA,TGTGCCAGTAGTGTCGGGTGGGGAAGCTATGGCTACACCTTC,CASSVGWGSYGYTF
TRBV5-1,TRBD1,TRBJ2-5,once,TGCGCCAGCAGCACGACTGAGGGCAAGGGGGCAGGGGAGACCCAGTACTTC,CASSTTEGKGAGETQYF
TRBV30,NA,TRBJ1-2,NA,TGTGCCTCCAGGGCGGCTCCGTTGGGCTACACCTTC,CASRAAPLGYTF
TRBV28,TRBD1,TRBJ1-5,NA,TGTGCCAGCAGGGCAGGGGGTTTTGATCAGCCCCAGCATTTT,CASRAGGFDQPQHF
TRBV5-8,NA,TRBJ1-3,NA,TGTGCCAGCGCTCGAAACACCATATATTTT,CASARNTIYF
TRBV6-1,TRBD1,TRBJ2-7,once,TGTGCCAGTCAGGGGACAGGGATCTCCTACGAGCAGTACTTC,CASQGTGISYEQYF